This is a list of T cell receptor beta chains from one sample in a study of monozygotic twins with inflammatory bowel disease. TCRdb re-called the 5' RACE reads and shows each CDR3 protein once, DNA omitted. The table for this sample gives approximately 400,000 distinct CDR3 sequences. Sequenced material: blood. All receptors come from a human donor with ulcerative colitis or Crohn's disease, or a healthy co-twin of an affected twin (not recorded which). Each CDR3 is given with its conserved first and last residue.

j_call v_call cdr3_aa
TRBJ1-1 TRBV25-1 CASKHRENTEAFF
TRBJ1-1 TRBV5-5 CASSLGDRVVPEAFF
TRBJ2-7 TRBV6-5 CASRNRGGYEQYF
TRBJ2-7 TRBV5-4 CASSSGGTNRDEQYF
TRBJ1-2 TRBV3-1 CASSYFGTAVFDYTF
TRBJ2-1 TRBV4-1 CASSQGGGPQDEQFF
TRBJ2-3 TRBV3-1 CASSQDHRGNTQYF
TRBJ2-7 TRBV5-1 CASSPGGAGSYEQYF
TRBJ2-3 TRBV13 CASLERNTDTQYF
TRBJ1-5 TRBV12-3/TRBV12-4 CASRTGFSNQPQHF
TRBJ1-3 TRBV11-2 CASSLLGLGNTIYF
TRBJ2-7 TRBV7-2 CASSSIAGGPHEQYF
TRBJ2-1 TRBV7-9 CASSTRTVSSYNEQFF
TRBJ2-5 TRBV11-2 CASRPDRGLETQYF
TRBJ1-4 TRBV18 CASSPPAGGNEKLFF
TRBJ1-4 TRBV5-1 CASSLSGTGGLEKLFF
TRBJ1-1 TRBV4-3 CASSQDGGANTEAFF
TRBJ2-7 TRBV7-9 CASSPDDYEQYF
TRBJ2-7 TRBV2 CASRKSSGGAYEQYF
TRBJ2-2 TRBV5-8 CASSLGNRGTTGELFF
TRBJ1-2 TRBV4-3 CASSQAPSGLANYGYTF
TRBJ2-1 TRBV18 CASSPPDSLLAGAYNEQFF
TRBJ2-1 TRBV24-1 CATQGNSYNEQFF
TRBJ2-2 TRBV12-3/TRBV12-4 CASRKMGLGGAFPGELFF
TRBJ1-1 TRBV20-1 CSAARFGATEAFF
TRBJ2-1 TRBV20-1 CSATAARPLENEQFF
TRBJ2-3 TRBV10-3 CAISESGGAPSTDTQYF
TRBJ1-2 TRBV6-6 CASRFGQGDGYTF
TRBJ1-4 TRBV5-1 CASSRPASGADNEKLFF
TRBJ2-7 TRBV28 CATHGRDEQYF
TRBJ2-5 TRBV7-8 CASSPNLGGPETQYF
TRBJ1-3 TRBV6-6 CASSYSNGNTIYF
TRBJ2-1 TRBV5-1 CASSVQGVSNEQFF